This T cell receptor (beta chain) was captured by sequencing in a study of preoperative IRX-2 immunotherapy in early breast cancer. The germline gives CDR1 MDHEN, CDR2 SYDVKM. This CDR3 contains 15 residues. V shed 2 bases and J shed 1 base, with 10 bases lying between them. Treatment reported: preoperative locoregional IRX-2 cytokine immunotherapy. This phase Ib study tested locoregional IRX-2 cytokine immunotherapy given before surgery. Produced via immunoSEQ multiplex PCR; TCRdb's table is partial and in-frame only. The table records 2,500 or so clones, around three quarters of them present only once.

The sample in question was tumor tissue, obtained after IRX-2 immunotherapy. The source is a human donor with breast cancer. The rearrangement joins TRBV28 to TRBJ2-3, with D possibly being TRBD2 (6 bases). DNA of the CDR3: TGTGCCAGCAGTTTAGGCCAGCGGGGCACAGATACGCAGTATTTT. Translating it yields CASSLGQRGTDTQYF.